This TCR beta chain was captured by sequencing in a study of response to subunit inactivated influenza vaccine. This clonotype has just a few counts. Its specificity is not known. CDR1 is MNHNS, CDR2 SASEGT, per germline. J lost 4 bases, V lost 6 bases, and 8 bases had no gene match. The CDR3 loop spans 15 amino acids. Each CDR3 protein is one row after TCRdb ran MiXCR on the RT-PCR reads. The table includes about 520,000 distinct CDR3 sequences, 25% detected once. General study results and limits: New T cells are recruited in small numbers by each seasonal influenza vaccination, according to the authors' suggestion.

The chain employs TRBV6-1 and TRBJ1-4, with 7 bases aligning to TRBD1. The sequence derives from a man in his fifties or sixties who received an inactivated influenza vaccine. Here the sequenced sample was CD4+ T cells sorted from PBMCs, taken more than 4 days after vaccination. CDR3 sequence (DNA): TGTGCCAGCAGCGACCGGGACAGCAATAATGAAAAACTGTTTTTT. Its protein product is CASSDRDSNNEKLFF.